The rows below give T cell receptor beta chains drawn from one sample of a study of blood T cell repertoires in COVID-19. Profiling relied on immunoSEQ multiplex PCR, and the TCRdb table lists in-frame clones only, not all of them. The sample holds some 240,000 clones, roughly 76% seen once. The sample was peripheral blood. These receptors all come from a woman over 75 with COVID-19, enrolled during active disease. Each CDR3 is given with its conserved first and last residue. The D gene is left open where the match is weak. Not all rows give a size; the values are once, few, many and, for expanded clones, a class.

j_call: TRBJ1-5
d_call: -
clone_size: -
v_call: TRBV2
cdr3_aa: CASSEVPGTGQPQHF
cdr3_nt: TGTGCCAGCAGTGAAGTCCCCGGGACTGGCCAGCCCCAGCATTTT

j_call: TRBJ2-1
d_call: TRBD2
clone_size: once
v_call: TRBV4-3
cdr3_aa: CASSHRLAGGPPFYNEQFF
cdr3_nt: TGCGCCAGCAGCCACAGACTAGCGGGAGGGCCTCCTTTCTACAATGAGCAGTTCTTC

j_call: TRBJ1-3
d_call: -
clone_size: -
v_call: TRBV4-1
cdr3_aa: CASSQEEGGAGNTIYF
cdr3_nt: TGCGCCAGCAGCCAAGAGGAGGGAGGCGCTGGAAACACCATATATTTT

j_call: TRBJ1-2
d_call: TRBD1
clone_size: few
v_call: TRBV5-1
cdr3_aa: CASSPDRGNYGYTF
cdr3_nt: TGCGCCAGCAGCCCAGACAGGGGGAACTATGGCTACACCTTC

j_call: TRBJ1-2
d_call: -
clone_size: -
v_call: TRBV2
cdr3_aa: CASILDTNYGYTF
cdr3_nt: TGTGCCAGCATCTTGGACACTAACTATGGCTACACCTTC

j_call: TRBJ1-1
d_call: TRBD1
clone_size: -
v_call: TRBV6-5
cdr3_aa: CASSYSDRGGGTEAFF
cdr3_nt: TGTGCCAGCAGTTACTCCGACAGGGGTGGTGGCACTGAAGCTTTCTTT

j_call: TRBJ2-7
d_call: TRBD2
clone_size: -
v_call: TRBV7-2
cdr3_aa: CASSLAGTSGRVEQYF
cdr3_nt: TGTGCCAGCAGCTTAGCCGGGACTAGCGGGAGGGTCGAGCAGTACTTC

j_call: TRBJ1-2
d_call: -
clone_size: -
v_call: TRBV7-8
cdr3_aa: CASSLVPNPNGGYTF
cdr3_nt: TGTGCCAGCAGCTTAGTCCCCAACCCAAACGGTGGCTACACCTTC

j_call: TRBJ2-7
d_call: TRBD1
clone_size: -
v_call: TRBV5-4
cdr3_aa: CASSLGGQGNEQYF
cdr3_nt: TGTGCCAGCAGCTTGGGGGGACAGGGAAACGAGCAGTACTTC

j_call: TRBJ2-5
d_call: TRBD2
clone_size: -
v_call: TRBV5-6
cdr3_aa: CASSRALAGETQYF
cdr3_nt: TGTGCCAGCAGCCGCGCCCTAGCGGGAGAGACCCAGTACTTC

j_call: TRBJ1-1
d_call: -
clone_size: -
v_call: TRBV6-5
cdr3_aa: CASSYLDMNTEAFF
cdr3_nt: TGTGCCAGCAGTTACTTAGACATGAACACTGAAGCTTTCTTT

j_call: TRBJ1-1
d_call: TRBD1
clone_size: -
v_call: TRBV3-1/TRBV3-2
cdr3_aa: CASSSRQGNTEAFF
cdr3_nt: TGTGCCAGCAGCTCCAGACAGGGGAACACTGAAGCTTTCTTT

j_call: TRBJ1-6
d_call: -
clone_size: -
v_call: TRBV11-2
cdr3_aa: CASSLDSYSPLHF
cdr3_nt: TGTGCCAGCAGCTTAGATAGTTATTCACCCCTCCACTTT

j_call: TRBJ2-7
d_call: -
clone_size: -
v_call: TRBV7-2
cdr3_aa: CASSLSRQAGEQYF
cdr3_nt: TGTGCCAGCAGCTTATCCCGACAGGCGGGCGAGCAGTACTTC

j_call: TRBJ2-1
d_call: TRBD2
clone_size: -
v_call: TRBV20-1
cdr3_aa: CSASQRLATNKQFF
cdr3_nt: TGCAGTGCTAGTCAGAGACTAGCAACTAACAAGCAGTTCTTC

j_call: TRBJ2-7
d_call: -
clone_size: -
v_call: TRBV18
cdr3_aa: CASSPPAGAEQYF
cdr3_nt: TGTGCCAGCTCACCACCGGCGGGGGCCGAGCAGTACTTC

j_call: TRBJ1-4
d_call: -
clone_size: -
v_call: TRBV2
cdr3_aa: CASDRGGTNEKLFF
cdr3_nt: TGTGCCAGCGACCGCGGGGGAACTAATGAAAAACTGTTTTTT

j_call: TRBJ1-1
d_call: -
clone_size: -
v_call: TRBV21-1
cdr3_aa: CASTLPRLENTEAFF
cdr3_nt: TGTGCCAGCACACTCCCCAGACTGGAGAACACTGAAGCTTTCTTT

j_call: TRBJ2-1
d_call: TRBD2
clone_size: once
v_call: TRBV24-1
cdr3_aa: CATSDRLAGDNEQFF
cdr3_nt: TGTGCCACCAGTGATCGACTAGCTGGGGACAATGAGCAGTTCTTC

j_call: TRBJ2-1
d_call: -
clone_size: -
v_call: TRBV19
cdr3_aa: CASSNYDEQFF
cdr3_nt: TGTGCCAGTAGTAACTACGATGAGCAGTTCTTC

j_call: TRBJ2-3
d_call: TRBD1
clone_size: -
v_call: TRBV7-9
cdr3_aa: CASSAGDRRMTDTQYF
cdr3_nt: TGTGCCAGCAGCGCCGGGGACAGGAGAATGACAGATACGCAGTATTTT